These T cell receptor beta chains were read from a single sample in a study of blood T cell repertoires in COVID-19. Measured with immunoSEQ multiplex PCR; TCRdb has only the in-frame clones, and not every one. The sample contains 200,000 to 300,000 clones, around 90% of which appear only once. Sequencing input: peripheral blood. These receptors were collected from a woman in her 30s with acute or convalescent COVID-19. CDR3s include the opening cysteine and the closing phenylalanine or tryptophan. D genes are given only for firm matches. Where a row states a size, it is once, few, many or the class of an expanded clone; other rows omit it.

j_gene,d_gene,v_gene,abundance,CDR3aa,CDR3nt
TRBJ1-5,-,TRBV9,-,CASGQGGNQPQHF,TGTGCCAGCGGGCAGGGCGGCAATCAGCCCCAGCATTTT
TRBJ2-1,TRBD1,TRBV11-3,-,CASSLVGQGADEQFF,TGTGCCAGCAGCTTAGTGGGACAGGGGGCTGATGAGCAGTTCTTC
TRBJ2-1,TRBD1,TRBV25-1,-,CASSPRDRLYNEQFF,TGTGCCAGCAGCCCCCGGGACAGGCTCTACAATGAGCAGTTCTTC
TRBJ2-1,-,TRBV7-9,-,CASSFRGYNEQFF,TGTGCCAGCAGCTTTCGAGGGTACAATGAGCAGTTCTTC
TRBJ1-1,-,TRBV11-3,few,CASSETVLTEAFF,TGTGCCAGCAGTGAGACAGTTCTCACTGAAGCTTTCTTT
TRBJ1-1,-,TRBV30,-,CAWSYGLNTEAFF,TGTGCCTGGAGTTATGGCTTAAACACTGAAGCTTTCTTT
TRBJ2-7,-,TRBV9,-,CASSGRDNSYEQYF,TGTGCCAGCAGCGGCCGGGACAACTCCTACGAGCAGTACTTC
TRBJ2-1,TRBD2,TRBV7-7,-,CASSLAGGRDNEQFF,TGTGCCAGCAGCTTAGCGGGCGGGAGAGACAATGAGCAGTTCTTC
TRBJ1-1,-,TRBV11-2,once,CASSLDRAGTEAFF,TGTGCCAGCAGCTTAGATCGGGCAGGGACTGAAGCTTTCTTT
TRBJ2-5,-,TRBV18,-,CASSQSPQETQYF,TGTGCCAGCTCACAATCTCCACAGGAGACCCAGTACTTC
TRBJ1-6,-,TRBV19,-,CASSTTGNSPLHF,TGTGCCAGTAGCACCACAGGAAATTCACCCCTCCACTTT
TRBJ1-2,TRBD1,TRBV4-3,few,CASSQGRTGLNGYTF,TGCGCCAGCAGCCAAGGAAGGACAGGGCTGAATGGCTACACCTTC
TRBJ1-6,TRBD1,TRBV9,-,CASSVRTGASPLHF,TGTGCCAGCAGCGTCAGGACAGGTGCTTCACCCCTCCACTTT
TRBJ1-1,-,TRBV5-6,once,CASSVKSGGMNTEAFF,TGTGCCAGCAGCGTGAAAAGCGGGGGCATGAACACTGAAGCTTTCTTT
TRBJ2-7,TRBD1,TRBV19,few,CASSIYGTVNEQYF,TGTGCCAGTAGTATTTACGGGACAGTCAACGAGCAGTACTTC
TRBJ2-2,TRBD1,TRBV24-1,once,CATSDVQGASTGQTGELFF,TGTGCCACCAGTGACGTACAGGGGGCGAGTACAGGGCAAACCGGGGAGCTGTTTTTT